This T cell receptor (beta chain) emerged from a study of blood T cell repertoires in COVID-19. The CDR3 loop spans 15 amino acids. Germline values: CDR1 MRHNA, CDR2 SNTAGT. J gave up 5 bases and V 6 bases, and 9 bases lay outside the gene matches. Measured with immunoSEQ multiplex PCR; TCRdb has only the in-frame clones, and not every one. The data hold 50,000 to 70,000 clones, with roughly 70% observed a single time. This TCR was recovered from a woman aged 60-70 years who had been exposed to COVID-19. The sample taken for sequencing was PBMCs or T cells enriched from blood (not recorded which). The chain is built from TRBV6-4 and TRBJ2-3, with 9 bases identical to TRBD2. CDR3 residues: CASRERAGGRDTQYF. The DNA of the CDR3 is TGTGCCAGCAGGGAGCGAGCGGGGGGTCGAGATACGCAGTATTTT.